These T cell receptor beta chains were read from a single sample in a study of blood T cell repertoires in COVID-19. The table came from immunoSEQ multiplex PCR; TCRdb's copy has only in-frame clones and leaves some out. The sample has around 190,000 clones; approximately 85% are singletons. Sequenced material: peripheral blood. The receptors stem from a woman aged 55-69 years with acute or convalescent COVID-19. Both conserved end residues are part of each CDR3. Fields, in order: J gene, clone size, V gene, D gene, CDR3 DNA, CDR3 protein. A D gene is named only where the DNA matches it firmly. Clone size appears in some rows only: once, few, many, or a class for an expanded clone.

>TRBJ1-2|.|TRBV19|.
TGTGCCAGTAGAACTCCGGGGGTGACACTCTATGGCTACACCTTC
CASRTPGVTLYGYTF
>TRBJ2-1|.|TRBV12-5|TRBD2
TGTGCTAGTGGTTCTCCAGCGGGAGGCCTATCCTACAATGAGCAGTTCTTC
CASGSPAGGLSYNEQFF
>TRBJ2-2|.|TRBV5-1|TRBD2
TGCGCCAGCAGCGCCCCCGGACTAGCTTTGGGCGGGGAGCTGTTTTTT
CASSAPGLALGGELFF
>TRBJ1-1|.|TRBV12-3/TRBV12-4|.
TGTGCCAGCCGGCCCGGACAGCCCACTGAAGCTTTCTTT
CASRPGQPTEAFF
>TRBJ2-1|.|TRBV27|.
TGTGCCAGCAGTTTAGGGGCTTACAATGAGCAGTTCTTC
CASSLGAYNEQFF
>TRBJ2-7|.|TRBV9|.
TGTGCCAGCAGCGTAGCGACCCGAGCGGTGCAGTACTTC
CASSVATRAVQYF
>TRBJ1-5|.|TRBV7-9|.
TGTGCCAGCAGCTTTGCGGGGGGCAATCAGCCCCAGCATTTT
CASSFAGGNQPQHF
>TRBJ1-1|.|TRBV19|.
TGTGCCAGTAGCAAACTGACAGAGAACACTGAAGCTTTCTTT
CASSKLTENTEAFF
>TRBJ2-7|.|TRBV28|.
TGTGCCACCCGGACAACGACCTACGAGCAGTACTTC
CATRTTTYEQYF
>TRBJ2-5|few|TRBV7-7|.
TGTGCTAGCAGCTCGTCCCCCGGAGGGACCCAGTACTTC
CASSSSPGGTQYF
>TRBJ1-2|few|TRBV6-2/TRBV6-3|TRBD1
TGTGCCAGCAGCCAAGCCGGGACAGGGGATGGGTATCGCTACACCTTC
CASSQAGTGDGYRYTF
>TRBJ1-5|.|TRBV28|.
TGTGCCAGCGGCTCCACAGGTAGCAATCAGCCCCAGCATTTT
CASGSTGSNQPQHF
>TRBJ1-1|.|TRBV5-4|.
TGTGCCAGCAGCTTGGATTCCCGGAACACTGAAGCTTTCTTT
CASSLDSRNTEAFF
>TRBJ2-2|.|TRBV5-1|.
TGCGCCAGCAGACTCCAGGGGTTCCCGAACACCGGGGAGCTGTTTTTT
CASRLQGFPNTGELFF
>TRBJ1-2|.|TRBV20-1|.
TGCAGTGCTAGTAATCAGGGTAGCCCCCCTTATGGCTACACCTTC
CSASNQGSPPYGYTF
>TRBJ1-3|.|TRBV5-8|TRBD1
TGTGCCAGCAGCTTGGCAGGGGGGACTGGAAACACCATATATTTT
CASSLAGGTGNTIYF
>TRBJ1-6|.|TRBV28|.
TGTGCCAGCAGCTACAGGGTTTATAATTCACCCCTCCACTTT
CASSYRVYNSPLHF
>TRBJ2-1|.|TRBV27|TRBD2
TGTGCCAGCAGTCTCCCCCCACTAGCGGGGCCCCTCAATGAGCAGTTCTTC
CASSLPPLAGPLNEQFF
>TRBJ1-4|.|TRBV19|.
TGTGCCAGTAGTCTACACCTCGGGACAAATGAAAAACTGTTTTTT
CASSLHLGTNEKLFF
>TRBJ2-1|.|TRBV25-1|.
TGTGCCAGCAGTGAATCTGGCCTACTAGGGAACAATGAGCAGTTCTTC
CASSESGLLGNNEQFF
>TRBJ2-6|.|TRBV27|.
TGTGCCAGCAGTTCACTCTCTGGGGCCAACGTCCTGACTTTC
CASSSLSGANVLTF
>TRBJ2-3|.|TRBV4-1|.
TGCGCCAGCAGCCAAGTTGGAGGGCCTAGCGCAGATACGCAGTATTTT
CASSQVGGPSADTQYF
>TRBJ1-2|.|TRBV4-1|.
TGCGCCAGCAGCCAGGAGGCAGGGAGGGACTATGGCTACACCTTC
CASSQEAGRDYGYTF
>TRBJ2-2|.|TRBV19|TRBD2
TGTGCCAGTAGTCCCCTTTTCGGGAGGGCCGGTGTAGAGTCCAGGGAGCTGTTTTTT
CASSPLFGRAGVESRELFF
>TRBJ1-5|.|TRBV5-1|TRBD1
TGCGCCAGCAGCCCCGGGACAGGGGGCTGGAATCAGCCCCAGCATTTT
CASSPGTGGWNQPQHF
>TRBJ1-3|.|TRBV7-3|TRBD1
TGTGCCAGCAGCCTCGGACAGGCGGACACCATATATTTT
CASSLGQADTIYF
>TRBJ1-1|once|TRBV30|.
TGTGCCTGGAGTAACACGGGTGAAGCTTTCTTT
CAWSNTGEAFF
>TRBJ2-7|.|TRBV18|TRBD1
TGTGCCAGCTCCCCGGGACAGGGAAACGAGCAGTACTTC
CASSPGQGNEQYF
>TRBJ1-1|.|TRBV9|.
TGTGCCAGCAGCGCCGGGGGGTGGGGCACTGAAGCTTTCTTT
CASSAGGWGTEAFF
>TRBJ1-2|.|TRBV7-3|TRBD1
TGTGCCAGCAGCTTTGGACAGGGACATGGCTACACCTTC
CASSFGQGHGYTF
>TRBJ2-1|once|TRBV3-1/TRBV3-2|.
TGTGCCAGCAGCCAAGAATCCCTAGCCTGGGGTAATGAGCAGTTCTTC
CASSQESLAWGNEQFF
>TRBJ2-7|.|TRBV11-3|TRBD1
TGTGCCAGCAGCTTGGGACAGGGGACCTACGAGCAGTACTTC
CASSLGQGTYEQYF
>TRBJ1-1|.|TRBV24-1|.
TGTGCCACCAGTGATCTCGGGGGCACTGAAGCTTTCTTT
CATSDLGGTEAFF
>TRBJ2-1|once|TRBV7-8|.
TGTGCCAGCAGCTTCTCCGTGGGAGCCAACAATGAGCAGTTCTTC
CASSFSVGANNEQFF
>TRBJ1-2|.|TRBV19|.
TGTGCCAGTAGTATAGCACAGGGCCACAACTATGGCTACACCTTC
CASSIAQGHNYGYTF
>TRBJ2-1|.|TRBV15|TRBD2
TGTGCCACCGGGACTAGCGGGAGTCCTGGATTCTTC
CATGTSGSPGFF
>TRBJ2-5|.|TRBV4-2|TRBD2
TGTGCCAGCAGCCAAGAATTCGGGCTAGCGGGAGGGCCGGGTGAGACCCAGTACTTC
CASSQEFGLAGGPGETQYF
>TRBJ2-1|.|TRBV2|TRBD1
TGTGCCAGCAGTAGCCCCGGGACAGGGTCCAATGAGCAGTTCTTC
CASSSPGTGSNEQFF
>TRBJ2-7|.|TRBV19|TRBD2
TGTGCCAGTAGTTTTCTACTAGCGCGCTCCTACGAGCAGTACTTC
CASSFLLARSYEQYF
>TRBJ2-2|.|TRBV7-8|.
TGTGCCAGCAGCCCGGCGAGCGGCCTAAACACCGGGGAGCTGTTTTTT
CASSPASGLNTGELFF
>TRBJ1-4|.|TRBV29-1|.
TGCAGCGTAAAGAGGAATGAAAAACTGTTTTTT
CSVKRNEKLFF
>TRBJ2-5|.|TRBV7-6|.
TGTGCCAGCAGCTTAGAGGCGGGGGCGTTTGAGACCCAGTACTTC
CASSLEAGAFETQYF
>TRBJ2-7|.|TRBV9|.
TGTGCCAGCAGCGTTTCCCAAGCCTCCGGGGTCGAGCAGTACTTC
CASSVSQASGVEQYF
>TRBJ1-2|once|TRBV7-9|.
TGTGCCAGCAGCTTAGCAGGGGCTGGCTACACCTTC
CASSLAGAGYTF